Listed below are T cell receptor beta chains from one sample, sequenced in a study of Ad26.COV2.S vaccination and SARS-CoV-2 variants. Using immunoSEQ multiplex PCR, the repertoire was profiled, and TCRdb retains in-frame clones only, with some absent. The sample lists 300,000 to 350,000 clones, around 83% occurring once. Sequencing was performed on peripheral blood, taken in a trial of Ad26.COV2.S vaccine versus placebo. The receptors originated from a person aged 18-60 years who received the Ad26.COV2.S COVID-19 vaccine or a placebo. Each CDR3 is given with its conserved first and last residue. A D gene is named only where the DNA matches it firmly. Size values are once, few and many counts, or a class for expanded clones, and some rows have none.

j_call v_call d_call clone_size cdr3_nt cdr3_aa
TRBJ2-2 TRBV15 TRBD1 - TGTGCCACCAGCAGGGGACAGCACACCGGGGAGCTGTTTTTT CATSRGQHTGELFF
TRBJ2-3 TRBV6-5 - - TGTGCCAGCAGTTACTCGAAGACTGCCACAGATACGCAGTATTTT CASSYSKTATDTQYF
TRBJ2-3 TRBV10-3 TRBD2 - TGTGCCATCAGAGGGACTAGCGGGGTCACAGATACGCAGTATTTT CAIRGTSGVTDTQYF
TRBJ2-3 TRBV6-5 - - TGTGCCAGCAGTTATTGGGGGGGCATTACAGATACGCAGTATTTT CASSYWGGITDTQYF
TRBJ1-2 TRBV11-2 - - TGTGCCAGCAGCGTACAGGATACCTATGGCTACACCTTC CASSVQDTYGYTF
TRBJ2-2 TRBV5-4 - - TGTGCCAGCAGCTTGGTTCGGGGGTCGAACACCGGGGAGCTGTTTTTT CASSLVRGSNTGELFF
TRBJ1-1 TRBV7-2 TRBD1 - TGTGCCAGCAGCATGGACAGGGAAGGGAAAGCTTTCTTT CASSMDREGKAFF
TRBJ1-1 TRBV5-1 TRBD1 many TGCGCCAGCAGCGGGGGGACAGGGAACACTGAAGCTTTCTTT CASSGGTGNTEAFF
TRBJ1-1 TRBV9 - - TGTGCCAGCAGCCTACTGGGGGGCAACACTGAAGCTTTCTTT CASSLLGGNTEAFF
TRBJ1-3 TRBV5-1 - - TGCGCCAGCAGCCCAAAGGGGGGAAACACCATATATTTT CASSPKGGNTIYF
TRBJ1-5 TRBV6-5 - - TGTGCCAGCAGCACAGGGTGGTATAGCAATCAGCCCCAGCATTTT CASSTGWYSNQPQHF
TRBJ2-3 TRBV6-6 TRBD2 - TGTGCCAGCAGAGGCGGGGGGGCAGATACGCAGTATTTT CASRGGGADTQYF
TRBJ1-5 TRBV7-2 TRBD1 - TGTGCCAGCAGCTTAATAGCGTCGCGGACAGGGAGAAATCAGCCCCAGCATTTT CASSLIASRTGRNQPQHF
TRBJ1-2 TRBV4-1 - - TGCGCCAGCAGCCATGGGACGTATGAGAGCTACACCTTC CASSHGTYESYTF
TRBJ2-7 TRBV12-5 - - TGTGCTAGTGGTCCTTGGGGGGACGAGCAGTACTTC CASGPWGDEQYF
TRBJ2-7 TRBV18 - - TGTGCCAGCTCACCACCGTTTGACAGGACGTCCGAGCAGTACTTC CASSPPFDRTSEQYF
TRBJ2-7 TRBV10-3 - - TGTGCCATCAGTGACAACGCGCGCTCCTACGAGCAGTACTTC CAISDNARSYEQYF
TRBJ1-3 TRBV7-2 TRBD1 - TGTGCCAGCAGCCTAGCCCCGGGACAGATATCTGGAAACACCATATATTTT CASSLAPGQISGNTIYF
TRBJ2-2 TRBV7-8 - - TGTGCCAGCAGCTTGTCATCGGGGGGGACAGCGAACACCGGGGAGCTGTTTTTT CASSLSSGGTANTGELFF
TRBJ1-5 TRBV7-8 - once TGTGCCAGCAGCCACTCCCGGGACAAATCGTATAGCAATCAGCCCCAGCATTTT CASSHSRDKSYSNQPQHF
TRBJ1-1 TRBV29-1 TRBD1 - TGCAGCGTTGGCGGTGTGGCAGGGGGGAACACTGAAGCTTTCTTT CSVGGVAGGNTEAFF
TRBJ1-2 TRBV4-3 TRBD1 - TGCGCCAGCAGCCAAGGGGGACAGCCAAACTATGGCTACACCTTC CASSQGGQPNYGYTF
TRBJ2-4 TRBV18 TRBD2 - TGTGCCAGCTCACCACCCCTTCTAGCGGGGGAAAACATTCAGTACTTC CASSPPLLAGENIQYF
TRBJ1-1 TRBV7-6 TRBD1 once TGTGCCAGCAGCTTCCAGGGGGACACTGAAGCTTTCTTT CASSFQGDTEAFF
TRBJ1-2 TRBV2 - - TGTGCCAGCACTCTGGACCCAGAATCTCATGGCTACACCTTC CASTLDPESHGYTF
TRBJ1-2 TRBV3-1/TRBV3-2 - - TGTGCCAGCAGCCCCTTACCCGGGAAACCCTATGGCTACACCTTC CASSPLPGKPYGYTF
TRBJ1-2 TRBV6-2/TRBV6-3 - - TGTGCCAGCAGTTACCGGGGGGGTGAGTCATCGGCAAGGGGCTACACCTTC CASSYRGGESSARGYTF